The 12 T cell receptor beta chains in this list originate from one sample, sequenced in a study of T cells in localized non-small cell lung cancer. Data came from immunoSEQ multiplex PCR; TCRdb stores just in-frame clones and leaves some out. The sample records roughly 13,000 clones, about 92% being singletons. Sequenced material: peripheral blood mononuclear cells, taken before any cancer treatment. The receptors come from a man aged 40-75 years with stage III lung adenocarcinoma.

The rearrangement uses TRBV7-8 and TRBJ1-1; TRBD1 matches 7 bases. The CDR3 spans 15 residues. The ends lost 2 bases at V and 0 bases at J; junction bases unmatched: 3. The germline gives CDR1 SGHVS, CDR2 FQNEAQ. This CDR3 is CASSLPQGLNTEAFF. The CDR3, as DNA: TGTGCCAGCAGCTTACCACAGGGGCTGAACACTGAAGCTTTCTTT.

This chain connects TRBV6-6 to TRBJ1-1, with unresolved D. The CDR3 extends over 14 amino acids. The germline V and J ends were trimmed by 5 bases and 1 base, with 11 bases remaining between them. Germline CDR1 and CDR2: MNHNY and SVGAGI (reference sequence). CDR3 in DNA: TGTGCCAGCAGTGACGAAGGGTGGAACACTGAAGCTTTCTTT. This sequence encodes CASSDEGWNTEAFF.

The rearrangement joins TRBV25-1 to TRBJ2-7; maybe TRBD2 (5 bases). CDR3 length: 13 amino acids. Per germline, CDR1 MGHDK and CDR2 SYGVNS. Trimming left V 3 bases short and J 4 bases short, with 10 bases between. The CDR3: CASSDPRGYEQYF. CDR3 DNA: TGTGCCAGCAGTGATCCCCGGGGTTACGAGCAGTACTTC.

This chain uses TRBV28 with TRBJ2-2; D assignment may be TRBD1 or TRBD2 (6 bases each). The CDR3 extends over 14 amino acids. Germline V gene lookup returns CDR1 MDHEN and CDR2 SYDVKM. V lost 5 bases and J lost 2, with 9 bases in between. The CDR3 loop is CASSGGPNTGELFF. The CDR3 DNA follows: TGTGCCAGCAGTGGGGGGCCCAACACCGGGGAGCTGTTTTTT.

This rearrangement joins TRBV5-3 to TRBJ2-2, with TRBD1 identical over 7 bases. Being an ORF, TRBV5-3 has a function that is uncertain. V shed 3 bases, J shed 2 bases, and the junction held 10 bases outside the gene matches. CDR3 length: 17 amino acids. DNA for the CDR3: TGTGCCAGAAGCTCCGGGACAGTCATTTCAAACACCGGGGAGCTGTTTTTT. Translating gives CARSSGTVISNTGELFF.

The CDR3 region has the DNA TGTGCCAGCAGTGTGATTGGGGTGGAGACCCAGTACTTC. This encodes CASSVIGVETQYF. The rearrangement links TRBV2 to TRBJ2-5; D call uncertain. The germline V gene has CDR1 SNHLY and CDR2 FYNNEI. The CDR3 is 13 amino acids. V gave up 4 bases and J gave up 5 bases, with 11 bases separating them. The complete variable domain, with remaining parts taken from reference TRBV2 and TRBJ2-5, reads EPEVTQTPSHQVTQMGQEVILRCVPISNHLYFYWYRQILGQKVEFLVSFYNNEISEKSEIFDDQFSVERPDGSNFTLKIRSTKLEDSAMYFCASSVIGVETQYFGPGTRLLVL.

This chain links TRBV6-1 with TRBJ2-4; weak D call: TRBD1 (6 bases). The CDR3 spans 12 residues. V dropped 5 bases and J dropped 8 bases, with 10 bases sitting between them. Germline-derived CDR1 and CDR2 are MNHNS and SASEGT. The CDR3 loop is CASSNRVDIQYF. The DNA of the CDR3 is TGTGCCAGCAGTAACAGGGTTGACATTCAGTACTTC.

The chain couples TRBV5-1 to TRBJ2-3; 9 bases are a match to TRBD2. The ends lost 2 bases at V and 9 bases at J; junction bases unmatched: 10. In germline, CDR1 is SGHRS, CDR2 YFSETQ. This CDR3 contains 15 residues. In nucleotides, the CDR3 is TGCGCCAGCAGCTTAGATGGGACTAGCCTGGCGACGCAGTATTTT. It encodes CASSLDGTSLATQYF.

The chain uses TRBV6-5 and TRBJ1-5; perhaps TRBD1 as D (5 bases). The V end was cut by 3 bases, the J end by 7 bases, with 10 bases between. CDR1 is MNHEY, CDR2 SVGAGI, per germline. The CDR3 totals 13 residues. CDR3 in amino acids: CASSYRWDQPQHF. CDR3 nucleotide sequence: TGTGCCAGCAGTTATCGATGGGACCAGCCCCAGCATTTT.

The sample holds one count of this clone. The CDR3 bases are TGTGCCAGCAGCGTTGACAGGGGAGGTGGCTACACCTTC. It yields the protein CASSVDRGGGYTF. The chain uses TRBV2 and TRBJ1-2; 8 bases line up with TRBD1. Germline CDR1 SNHLY, CDR2 FYNNEI. With 6 bases clipped from V and 7 bases from J, the junction kept 7 bases outside the gene matches. The CDR3 extends over 13 amino acids.

The rearrangement joins TRBV4-1 to TRBJ2-2; the D gene could be TRBD1 or TRBD2 (6 bases each). The CDR3 contains 16 residues. V was clipped by 1 base and J by 4 bases, with 13 bases between them. CDR1 and CDR2 (germline): MGHRA, YSYEKL. The DNA for the CDR3 is TGCGCCAGCAGCCAAGTAGGGAGGACAGCCACCGGGGAGCTGTTTTTT. Its protein is CASSQVGRTATGELFF.

The chain combines TRBV7-2 with TRBJ2-1, with D possibly being TRBD2 (5 bases). CDR1 SGHTA and CDR2 FQGNSA come from the germline V gene. The CDR3 is 13 residues long. V was pared by 0 bases and J by 9 bases, with 9 bases between. The CDR3 DNA reads TGTGCCAGCAGCTTAGCGACTATCGCTGAGCAGTTCTTC. This gives the protein CASSLATIAEQFF. The variable domain in full, completed from reference TRBV7-2 and TRBJ2-1, reads GAGVSQSPSNKVTEKGKDVELRCDPISGHTALYWYRQSLGQGLEFLIYFQGNSAPDKSGLPSDRFSAERTGGSVSTLTIQRTQQEDSAVYLCASSLATIAEQFFGPGTRLTVL.